A single sample gave rise to the 30 T cell receptor beta chains below, sequenced in a study of glioma-infiltrating T cells. TCR alpha and beta CDR3 regions were amplified from RNA using iRepertoire nested multiplex PCR. TCRdb re-called the multiplex PCR reads through MiXCR, storing one row per CDR3 protein. The data show about 410,000 distinct CDR3 sequences, 41% seen once. Sequencing input: glioma tissue, nonneoplastic brain tissue, or PBMCs (not recorded which). The origin of the receptors is a human donor with low-grade glioma or glioblastoma, undergoing nonglioma brain surgery, or in good health (not recorded which).

As concerns this clonotype: The junction differs from germline at one of its ends, possibly a read error. V and J are TRBV13 and TRBJ1-1; D not resolved. The CDR3 has 14 amino acids. Germline V CDR1 and CDR2: PRHDT, FYEKMQ (reference sequence). CDR3 DNA sequence: TGTGCCAGCAGCGTAGGGTGGGAGCTGAGCGAAGCTTTCTTT. It translates to CASSVGWELSEAFF.

This clonotype has only a few counts. J is TRBJ1-4 and V is TRBV28, with 7 bases lining up with TRBD1. The CDR3 runs 14 residues. V gave up 8 bases and J gave up 8 bases; unmatched junction bases: 11. Per the germline V gene, CDR1 is MDHEN and CDR2 is SYDVKM. CDR3 nucleotides: TGTGCCAGCCTCGAGGAGGGGGCAGGGGAAAAACTGTTTTTT. As protein: CASLEEGAGEKLFF. The full variable domain, in which reference TRBV28 and TRBJ1-4 provide the parts outside the CDR3, is DVKVTQSSRYLVKRTGEKVFLECVQDMDHENMFWYRQDPGLGLRLIYFSYDVKMKEKGDIPEGYSVSREKKERFSLILESASTNQTSMYLCASLEEGAGEKLFFGSGTQLSVL.

V and J are TRBV12-3 or TRBV12-4 and TRBJ2-7; D possibly corresponds to TRBD1 (5 bases). CDR3 size: 12 residues. The ends were cut back, 6 bases at V and 7 bases at J, with 13 bases in the middle. CDR3 nucleotide sequence: TGTGCCAGCAGCCCTTACCGGACAGAGCAGTACTTC. Protein: CASSPYRTEQYF.

As concerns this clonotype: A read error is possible here, since a much larger clone lies one base away. This chain connects TRBV28 to TRBJ1-2, with TRBD1 identical over 9 bases. The CDR3 runs to 14 residues. V lost 8 bases to trimming and J lost 8 bases; unmatched junction nucleotides: 12. Germline values: CDR1 MDHEN, CDR2 SYDVKM. The CDR3 DNA reads as TGTGCCAGCCGTCCCTCGGGACAGGGCGAGGGCTACACCTTC. Translation: CASRPSGQGEGYTF.

As to this clonotype: Being one base from a much bigger clone, this may be a read error. The final CDR3 position lacks the conserved phenylalanine or tryptophan, pointing to a likely read error. The chain employs TRBV6-2 or TRBV6-3 and TRBJ1-1; tentatively, D is TRBD1 (6 bases). This CDR3 is built from 12 residues. V gave up 5 bases and J gave up 7 bases, with 11 bases separating them. From germline, CDR1 is MNHEY and CDR2 SVGEGT. CDR3 bases: TGTGCCAGCAGTCACCGGGGGCTTGAAGCTTTCCTT. Residues: CASSHRGLEAFL.

A note on this clonotype: This could be a read error, since a much larger clone is one nucleotide away. This chain links TRBV6-2 or TRBV6-3 with TRBJ2-7; 7 bases are a match to TRBD2. This CDR3 is built from 14 residues. Germline lookup yields CDR1 MNHEY and CDR2 SVGEGT. The CDR3 DNA sequence: TGTGCCAGCGGTTACGGCGGGAGAATCTACGAGCAGTACTTC. Encoded protein: CASGYGGRIYEQYF.

Note on this clonotype: This could be a read error, since a much larger clone is one nucleotide away. The CDR3 does not end in the conserved phenylalanine or tryptophan, so this is likely a read error. This sequence joins TRBV27 and TRBJ1-5; unclear D gene. The germline V and J ends were trimmed by 2 bases and 0 bases, with 8 bases remaining between them. CDR3 length: 15 residues. Germline-derived CDR1 and CDR2 are MNHEY and SMNVEV (reference sequence). CDR3 loop: CASSLTHYSNQPQHL. CDR3 coding DNA: TGTGCCAGCAGTTTAACTCACTATAGCAATCAGCCCCAGCATCTT.

This clonotype showed up just once. This chain joins TRBV3-1 and TRBJ2-7; no reliable D call. The germline CDR1 and CDR2 sequences are LGHDT and YNNKEL (reference sequence). The CDR3 consists of 14 residues. V lost 2 bases, J lost 2 bases, and 10 bases lay in between. CDR3 protein: CASSQLKEAYEQYF. In nucleotides, the CDR3 is TGTGCCAGCAGCCAACTCAAGGAAGCCTACGAGCAGTACTTC.

The chain combines TRBV5-4 with TRBJ2-1, with 8 bases lining up with TRBD1. CDR1 and CDR2 from the germline V gene are SGHNT and YYREEE (reference sequence). This CDR3 has 15 amino acids. The J segment lost 5 bases and the V segment lost 4 bases, leaving 8 bases of the junction unmatched. This CDR3 reads CASSQGQGVNNEQFF. For the CDR3, the DNA is TGTGCCAGCAGCCAAGGACAGGGCGTTAACAATGAGCAGTTCTTC.

The rearrangement joins TRBV14 to TRBJ1-3; D may be TRBD1 (5 bases). CDR3 length equals 14 residues. CDR1 and CDR2 (germline): SGHDN, FVKESK. Trimming pared 6 bases from V and 2 bases from J, leaving 11 bases between. Written as DNA, the CDR3 is TGTGCCAGCAGGTCTCGGGGGACTGGAAACACCATATATTTT. Translating gives CASRSRGTGNTIYF.

In its sample, this clonotype was seen a few times. The rearrangement links TRBV18 to TRBJ1-5; D is undetermined. Trimming took off 6 bases at V and 3 bases at J, with 12 bases between the two ends. Germline-derived CDR1 and CDR2 are KGHSH and LQKENI. The CDR3 runs to 14 residues. The CDR3, as DNA: TGTGCCAGCTCTTGGCTTCGCGTCAATCAGCCCCAGCATTTT. It yields the protein CASSWLRVNQPQHF.

Notes on this clonotype: A clone one base away is much larger, so this may be a read error. The chain carries TRBV6-5 and TRBJ2-7; D is perhaps TRBD1 or TRBD2 (5 bases each). Looked up from germline, CDR1 is MNHEY and CDR2 is SVGAGI. The length of the CDR3 is 14 residues. The V and J ends lost 5 bases and 3 bases respectively, with 14 bases between them. The CDR3 loop is CASSPRGTYYEQYF. CDR3 DNA sequence: TGTGCCAGCAGTCCCCGGGGCACCTACTACGAGCAGTACTTC.

V is TRBV7-8 and J is TRBJ2-7; no reliable D call. The V and J ends lost 5 bases and 0 bases respectively, with 11 bases between them. Germline assignment: CDR1 SGHVS and CDR2 FQNEAQ. The CDR3 runs to 14 residues. The CDR3 region is CASSTCRLSYEQYF. The CDR3 DNA reads TGTGCCAGCAGCACCTGTAGACTCTCCTACGAGCAGTACTTC.

On this clonotype itself: This may arise from a read error, as a much more abundant clone is one base away. The chain links TRBV27 to TRBJ2-7; 9 bases fit TRBD1. Germline values: CDR1 MNHEY, CDR2 SMNVEV (reference sequence). V dropped 4 bases and J dropped 7; count of bases not matched to a gene: 11. The CDR3 contains 15 residues. The CDR3 loop reads CASSWVGQGSNEQYF. CDR3 in DNA: TGTGCCAGCAGTTGGGTGGGACAGGGAAGTAATGAGCAGTACTTC.

This chain joins TRBV4-3 and TRBJ2-2; D possibly uses TRBD1 or TRBD2 (5 bases each). The CDR3 spans 16 residues. Trimming took 0 bases from V and 4 from J, leaving 12 bases between them. Germline-derived CDR1 and CDR2 are LGHNA and YSLEER. The CDR3 protein is CASSQEWGLGTGELFF. For the CDR3, the DNA is TGCGCCAGCAGCCAAGAGTGGGGGTTAGGCACCGGGGAGCTGTTTTTT.

This clonotype was observed a few times. The J gene is TRBJ1-6, the V gene TRBV7-9; D might be TRBD1 (6 bases). Germline CDR1 is SEHNR and CDR2 is FQNEAQ (reference sequence). CDR3 length equals 14 residues. Trimming left V 5 bases short and J 8 bases short, with 13 bases between. The DNA for the CDR3 is TGTGCCAGCAGCGTTGGACAGTTTTATTCACCCCTCCACTTT. Translation gives CASSVGQFYSPLHF.

CDR3 region: CSARFRSHGYTF. In nucleotides, the CDR3 is TGCAGTGCTAGGTTCCGGAGCCATGGCTACACCTTC. The chain links TRBV20-1 to TRBJ1-2; D call uncertain. Germline values: CDR1 DFQATT, CDR2 SNEGSKA (reference sequence). The CDR3 spans 12 residues. V dropped 3 bases and J dropped 6 bases, with 11 bases sitting between them.

At least ten counts were recorded for this clonotype. The rearrangement links TRBV6-2 or TRBV6-3 to TRBJ2-7; no reliable D call. This CDR3 comprises 12 residues. The V gene's germline CDR1 is MNHEY and CDR2 SVGEGT. V was shortened by 2 bases and J by 6 bases, with 8 bases between the two germline ends. CDR3 in DNA: TGTGCCAGCAGTTACAATACTACCGAGCAGTACTTC. This codes for CASSYNTTEQYF.

A word on this clonotype: A read error may produce the germline difference seen at one junction end. The chain carries TRBV5-1 and TRBJ2-7, with TRBD1 as a possible D gene (6 bases). This CDR3 comprises 14 residues. CDR1 SGHRS and CDR2 YFSETQ come from the germline V gene. Here the CDR3 DNA reads TGCGCCAACAGCCCGGACAGTATATCCTACGAGCAGTACTTC. Protein sequence: CANSPDSISYEQYF.

The table lists this clonotype with many counts. The CDR3, as DNA: TGTGCCAGCAGTACTGGGACAGGGACAGATACGCAGTATTTT. Translating it yields CASSTGTGTDTQYF. The chain joins TRBV6-1 to TRBJ2-3, with 9 bases fitting TRBD1. CDR1 and CDR2 from the germline V gene are MNHNS and SASEGT. This CDR3 contains 14 residues. V was clipped by 5 bases and J by 3 bases; unmatched bases: 3.

In regard to this clonotype: This sequence may be a read error, since a much larger clone differs from it by one base. A read error is likely, as this CDR3 ends without the conserved phenylalanine or tryptophan. The rearrangement joins TRBV6-1 to TRBJ1-1; D unclear. The CDR3 sequence is 12 residues long. Between the trimmed V and J ends, which lost 2 bases and 4 bases, there was a span of 5 bases. Germline CDR1 is MNHNS and CDR2 is SASEGT. CDR3 sequence reads: CASSERVTEAFL. The CDR3 DNA reads TGTGCCAGCAGTGAAAGGGTCACTGAAGCTTTCCTT.

Comments on this clonotype: A read error may produce the germline difference seen at one junction end. This rearrangement joins TRBV6-5 to TRBJ2-7, with D tentatively TRBD1 (8 bases). Per the germline V gene, CDR1 is MNHEY and CDR2 is SVGAGI. This CDR3 has 15 amino acids. In DNA form, the CDR3 reads TGTGCCAGCGGTTACTTCGGACAGGGAGGGGACGAGCAGTACTTC. Translated: CASGYFGQGGDEQYF.

This clonotype turned up a few times. This chain joins TRBV12-3 or TRBV12-4 and TRBJ2-5; TRBD2 is a possible D gene (5 bases). V was clipped by 5 bases and J by 5 bases, with 15 bases between them. The CDR3 consists of 14 residues. DNA for the CDR3: TGTGCCAGCAGTCTCTACGGGAATCGGGAGACCCAGTACTTC. This translates into CASSLYGNRETQYF.

This chain links TRBV4-1 with TRBJ1-1; TRBD1 matches 10 bases. From germline, CDR1 is MGHRA and CDR2 YSYEKL. The CDR3 has 14 residues. V dropped 0 bases and J dropped 11; count of bases not matched to a gene: 6. CDR3 nucleotide sequence: TGCGCCAGCAGCCAAGACCGGGACAGGGGTCACGCTTTCTTT. This gives the protein CASSQDRDRGHAFF.

The chain is built from TRBV7-6 and TRBJ2-3; TRBD2 matches at 12 bases. The trim removed 2 bases at V and 4 bases at J, leaving 4 bases unmatched. This CDR3 is 16 amino acids long. The V gene's germline CDR1 is SGHVS and CDR2 FNYEAQ. CDR3 bases: TGTGCCAGCAGCTTAACTAGCGGGAGGTATGCAGATACGCAGTATTTT. Its translation: CASSLTSGRYADTQYF. The entire variable domain, with the rest obtained from reference TRBV7-6 and TRBJ2-3, is as follows: GAGVSQSPRYKVTKRGQDVALRCDPISGHVSLYWYRQALGQGPEFLTYFNYEAQQDKSGLPNDRFSAERPEGSISTLTIQRTEQRDSAMYRCASSLTSGRYADTQYFGPGTRLTVL.

This chain uses TRBV7-9 with TRBJ2-7, with 7 nucleotides matching TRBD1. Looked up from germline, CDR1 is SEHNR and CDR2 is FQNEAQ (reference sequence). The CDR3 loop spans 14 amino acids. With 3 bases clipped from V and 2 bases from J, the junction kept 4 bases outside the gene matches. CDR3 sequence reads: CASSLETGPYEQYF. Written as DNA, the CDR3 is TGTGCCAGCAGCTTGGAGACAGGGCCCTACGAGCAGTACTTC. The variable domain in full, completed from reference TRBV7-9 and TRBJ2-7, reads DTGVSQNPRHKITKRGQNVTFRCDPISEHNRLYWYRQTLGQGPEFLTYFQNEAQLEKSRLLSDRFSAERPKGSFSTLEIQRTEQGDSAMYLCASSLETGPYEQYFGPGTRLTVT.

Only a few counts were recorded for this clonotype. This chain joins TRBV4-1 and TRBJ1-1; D uncertain. The CDR3 has 14 amino acids. Trimming took 6 bases from V and 12 from J, leaving 23 bases between them. Germline V CDR1 and CDR2: MGHRA, YSYEKL. As DNA, the CDR3 is TGCGCCAGCAGACCCCCCGGGAGAACCATTTCGACTTTCTTT. Translated, it gives CASRPPGRTISTFF.

V is TRBV7-2 and J is TRBJ2-5; 12 bases map to TRBD2. Germline-derived CDR1 and CDR2 are SGHTA and FQGNSA. The CDR3 covers 15 residues. V gave up 5 bases and J gave up 7 bases; unmatched junction bases: 8. This CDR3 reads CASSKTSGSGWTQYF. The CDR3 nucleotides read TGTGCCAGCAGCAAGACTAGCGGGAGTGGGTGGACCCAGTACTTC.

Details on this clonotype: The conserved closing phenylalanine or tryptophan is absent in this CDR3, likely reflecting a read error. The chain combines TRBV20-1 with TRBJ1-5, with D unclear. Germline CDR1 and CDR2: DFQATT and SNEGSKA (reference sequence). This CDR3 is built from 14 residues. V lost 0 bases and J lost 6, with 12 bases in between. In DNA form, the CDR3 reads TGCAGTGCTAGAGACCTTGTTCGGGGTCAGCCCCAGCATATT. This sequence encodes CSARDLVRGQPQHI.

To note about this clonotype: Since a much larger clone is just one base distant, this may be a read error. The missing conserved phenylalanine or tryptophan at the end of this CDR3 makes a read error likely. The V and J genes are TRBV4-1 and TRBJ1-5; the D is unclear. V lost 0 bases and J 6 bases, leaving 15 bases between the germline ends. This CDR3 is 16 amino acids long. Germline CDR1 reads MGHRA; CDR2 reads YSYEKL. This CDR3 reads CASSQDPEGEGQPQHS. CDR3 DNA sequence: TGCGCCAGCAGCCAAGATCCCGAGGGCGAAGGTCAGCCCCAGCATTCT.